The T cell receptor beta chain described here comes from a study of T-cell reconstitution after alpha-beta-depleted transplantation in children. J was trimmed by 4 bases and V by 5 bases; bases with no gene match: 9. CDR1 is SGHAT and CDR2 is FQNNGV in the germline V gene. This CDR3 comprises 15 residues. Unique molecular identifiers were incorporated when the TCRbeta library was constructed. TCRdb reanalysed the PCR reads using MiXCR and keeps one entry per CDR3 protein. The sample records around 680,000 distinct CDR3 sequences, 16% being singletons. The sequence derives from a human donor who donated a stem cell graft to a child with acute myeloid leukemia. The chain joins TRBV11-2 to TRBJ2-5; 8 positions match TRBD2. The sample here was PBMCs from the stem cell graft donor, taken from the stem cell graft. CDR3 nucleotides: TGTGCCAGCAGCCACGGACTAGCCAACCCAGAGACCCAGTACTTC. Translated, it gives CASSHGLANPETQYF.